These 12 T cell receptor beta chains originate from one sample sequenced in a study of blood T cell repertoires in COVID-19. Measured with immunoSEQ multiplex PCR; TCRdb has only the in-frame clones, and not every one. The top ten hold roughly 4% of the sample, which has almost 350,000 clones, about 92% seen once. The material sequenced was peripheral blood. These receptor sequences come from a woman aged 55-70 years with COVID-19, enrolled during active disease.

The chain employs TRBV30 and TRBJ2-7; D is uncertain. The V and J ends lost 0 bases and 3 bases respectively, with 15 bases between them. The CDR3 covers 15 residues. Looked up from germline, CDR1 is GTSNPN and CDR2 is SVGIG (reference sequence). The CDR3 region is CAWSVRPQTGYEQYF. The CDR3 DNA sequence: TGTGCCTGGAGTGTACGACCCCAGACTGGCTACGAGCAGTACTTC.

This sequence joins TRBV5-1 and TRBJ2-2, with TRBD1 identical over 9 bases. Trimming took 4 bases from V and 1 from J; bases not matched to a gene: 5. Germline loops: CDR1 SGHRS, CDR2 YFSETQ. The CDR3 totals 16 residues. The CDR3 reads CASSQTGGQNTGELFF. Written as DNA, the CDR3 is TGCGCCAGCAGCCAGACAGGGGGACAGAACACCGGGGAGCTGTTTTTT.

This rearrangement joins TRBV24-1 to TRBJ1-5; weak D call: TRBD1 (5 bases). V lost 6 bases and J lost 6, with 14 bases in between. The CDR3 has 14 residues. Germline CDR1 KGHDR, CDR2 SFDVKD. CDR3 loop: CATSHGGRSQPQHF. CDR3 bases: TGTGCCACCAGTCACGGGGGAAGGAGTCAGCCCCAGCATTTT.

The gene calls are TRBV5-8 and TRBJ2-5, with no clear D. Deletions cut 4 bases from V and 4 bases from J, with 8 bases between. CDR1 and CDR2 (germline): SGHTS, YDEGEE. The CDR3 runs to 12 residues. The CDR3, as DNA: TGTGCCAGCAGCCAAACGAGAGAGACCCAGTACTTC. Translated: CASSQTRETQYF.

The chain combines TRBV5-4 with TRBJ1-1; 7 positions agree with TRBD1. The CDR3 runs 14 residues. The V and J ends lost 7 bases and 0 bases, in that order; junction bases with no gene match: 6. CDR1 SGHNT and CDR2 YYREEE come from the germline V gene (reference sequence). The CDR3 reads CASARDRLNTEAFF. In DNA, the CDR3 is TGTGCCAGCGCGCGGGACAGATTGAACACTGAAGCTTTCTTT.

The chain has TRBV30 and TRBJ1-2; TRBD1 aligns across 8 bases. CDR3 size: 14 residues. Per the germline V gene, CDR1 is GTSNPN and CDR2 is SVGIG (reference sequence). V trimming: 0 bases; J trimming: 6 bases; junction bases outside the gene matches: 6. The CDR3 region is CAWSVFVTGDGYTF. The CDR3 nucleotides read TGTGCCTGGAGTGTTTTCGTGACAGGGGATGGCTACACCTTC.

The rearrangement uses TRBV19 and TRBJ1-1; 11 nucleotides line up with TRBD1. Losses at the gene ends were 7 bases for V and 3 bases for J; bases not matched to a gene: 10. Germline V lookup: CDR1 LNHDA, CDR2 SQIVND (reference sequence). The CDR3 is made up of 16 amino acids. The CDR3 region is CASTVPPGQGDTEAFF. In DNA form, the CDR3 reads TGTGCCAGTACCGTACCTCCGGGACAGGGGGACACTGAAGCTTTCTTT.

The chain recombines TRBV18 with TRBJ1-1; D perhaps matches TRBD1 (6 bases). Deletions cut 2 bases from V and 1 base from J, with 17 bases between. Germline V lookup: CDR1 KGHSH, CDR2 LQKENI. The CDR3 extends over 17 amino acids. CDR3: CASSPSLGRGGNTEAFF. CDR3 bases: TGTGCCAGCTCACCAAGTCTCGGAAGGGGGGGGAACACTGAAGCTTTCTTT.

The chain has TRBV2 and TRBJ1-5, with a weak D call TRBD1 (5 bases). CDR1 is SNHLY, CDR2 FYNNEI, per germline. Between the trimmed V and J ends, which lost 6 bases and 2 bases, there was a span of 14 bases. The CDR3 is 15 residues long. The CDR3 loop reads CASRPREGRNQPQHF. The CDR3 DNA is TGTGCCAGCAGACCCAGGGAAGGTCGCAATCAGCCCCAGCATTTT.

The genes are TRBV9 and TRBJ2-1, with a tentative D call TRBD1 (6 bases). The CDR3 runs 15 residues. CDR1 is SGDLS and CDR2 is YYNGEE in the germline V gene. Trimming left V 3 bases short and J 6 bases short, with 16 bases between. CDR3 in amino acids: CASSDNSGAPNEQFF. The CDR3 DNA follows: TGTGCCAGCAGCGACAACTCAGGGGCCCCCAATGAGCAGTTCTTC.

The DNA for the CDR3 is TGTGCCAGTAGTCGACAGCACGCCTACGAGCAGTACTTC. It yields the protein CASSRQHAYEQYF. The gene calls are TRBV19 and TRBJ2-7, with D perhaps TRBD1 (5 bases). Trimming cost V 5 bases and J 2 bases, with 10 bases left between them. There are 13 residues in the CDR3. Germline CDR1 and CDR2: LNHDA and SQIVND (reference sequence).

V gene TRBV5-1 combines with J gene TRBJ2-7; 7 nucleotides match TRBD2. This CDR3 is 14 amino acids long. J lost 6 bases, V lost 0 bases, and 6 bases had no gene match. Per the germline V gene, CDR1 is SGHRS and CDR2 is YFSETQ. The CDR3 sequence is CASSLAGGWGEQYF. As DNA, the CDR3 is TGCGCCAGCAGCTTGGCCGGGGGGTGGGGCGAGCAGTACTTC.